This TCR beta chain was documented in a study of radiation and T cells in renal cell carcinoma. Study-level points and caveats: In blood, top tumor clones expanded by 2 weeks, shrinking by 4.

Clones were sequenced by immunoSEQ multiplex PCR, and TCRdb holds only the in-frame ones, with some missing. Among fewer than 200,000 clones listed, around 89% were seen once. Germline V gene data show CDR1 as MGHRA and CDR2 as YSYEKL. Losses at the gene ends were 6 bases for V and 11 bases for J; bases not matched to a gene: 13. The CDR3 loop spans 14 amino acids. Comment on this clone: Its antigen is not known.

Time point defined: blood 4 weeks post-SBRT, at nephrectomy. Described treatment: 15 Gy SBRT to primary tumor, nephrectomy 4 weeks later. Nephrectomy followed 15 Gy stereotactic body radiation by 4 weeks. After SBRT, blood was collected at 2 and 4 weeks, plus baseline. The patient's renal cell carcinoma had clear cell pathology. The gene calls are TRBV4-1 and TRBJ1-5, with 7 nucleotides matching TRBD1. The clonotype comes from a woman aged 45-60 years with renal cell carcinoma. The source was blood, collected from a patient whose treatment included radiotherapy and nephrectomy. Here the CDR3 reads CASSPNQGGRAQHF. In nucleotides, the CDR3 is TGCGCCAGCAGTCCAAATCAGGGGGGTAGGGCCCAGCATTTT.